In this sample, the clone carrying this TCR beta chain turned up many times. Its antigen remains unknown. Documented time point: sample taken at primary tumor resection. This entry comes from a study of spatial heterogeneity in lung cancer. About the study: More beta-chain than alpha-chain sequences were consistently detected. Study outcomes and limitations: Mutation counts in tumors were tracked by counts of expanded intratumoral alpha and beta TCRs.

TCRdb fed the 5' RACE reads into MiXCR, producing one record per CDR3 protein. Of about 10,000 distinct CDR3 sequences listed, 10% to 15% were seen once; the top ten hold around 13%. Germline V lookup: CDR1 LNHNV, CDR2 YYDKDF (reference sequence). The germline V and J ends were trimmed by 4 bases and 2 bases, with 20 bases remaining between them. The CDR3 runs 17 residues. Sequencing used lung tumor tissue, obtained at surgery. The V gene is TRBV15, the J gene TRBJ2-5; D may match TRBD1 or TRBD2 (5 bases each). This TCR came from a female donor with early-stage non-small cell lung cancer. The CDR3 DNA reads as TGTGCCACCAGCAAGCGCGGGCAGGGAATGATGCAAGAGACCCAGTACTTC. Protein sequence: CATSKRGQGMMQETQYF.